A selection of T cell receptor beta chains follows, all from one sample in a study of T cell responses to AZD1222 COVID-19 vaccine. Only in-frame clones appear in the TCRdb table, and some are missing; sequencing was by immunoSEQ multiplex PCR. The table has about 110,000 clones, more than 70% seen once. The starting material was peripheral blood, obtained on day 0 of AZD1222 vaccination. These receptors were taken from an adult in good health. The CDR3 runs from the conserved cysteine through the conserved F or W. Fields, in order: clone size, J gene, V gene, D gene, CDR3 protein, CDR3 DNA. The D gene is left open where the match is weak. For some rows the clone size is stated as once, few or many, or as a class when expanded; others skip it.

. | TRBJ1-5 | TRBV24-1 | TRBD1 | CATSEPGQGTQHF | TGTGCCACCAGTGAACCAGGACAGGGCACCCAGCATTTT
once | TRBJ2-2 | TRBV5-1 | TRBD2 | CASSLAGLARTGELFF | TGCGCCAGCAGCTTGGCCGGACTAGCGCGGACCGGGGAGCTGTTTTTT
. | TRBJ2-1 | TRBV12-3/TRBV12-4 | . | CASSYQGYNEQFF | TGTGCCAGCAGTTACCAGGGATACAATGAGCAGTTCTTC
. | TRBJ2-2 | TRBV4-3 | TRBD1 | CASSQVTGVTGELFF | TGCGCCAGCAGCCAGGTGACAGGGGTCACCGGGGAGCTGTTTTTT
. | TRBJ1-2 | TRBV21-1 | . | CASSKNRTRGGFYGYTF | TGTGCCAGCAGCAAAAATAGGACAAGGGGAGGGTTCTATGGCTACACCTTC
. | TRBJ2-3 | TRBV5-1 | . | CASSLGGSTDTQYF | TGCGCCAGCAGCTTAGGGGGGAGCACAGATACGCAGTATTTT
. | TRBJ1-1 | TRBV4-2 | TRBD1 | CASSPTGGVTEAFF | TGTGCCAGCAGCCCAACAGGGGGTGTCACTGAAGCTTTCTTT
once | TRBJ1-2 | TRBV7-8 | TRBD1 | CASSPMGQGASLYGYTF | TGTGCCAGCAGCCCCATGGGACAGGGGGCATCCCTCTATGGCTACACCTTC
. | TRBJ2-7 | TRBV5-1 | . | CASSLALEPSIRPYEQYF | TGCGCCAGCAGCTTGGCCTTGGAACCATCGATCCGCCCGTACGAGCAGTACTTC
. | TRBJ1-1 | TRBV4-2 | . | CASSQEGRNTEAFF | TGTGCCAGCAGCCAAGAGGGCAGGAACACTGAAGCTTTCTTT
. | TRBJ1-1 | TRBV28 | . | CASRQTGRMNTEAFF | TGTGCCAGCAGACAAACCGGGAGAATGAACACTGAAGCTTTCTTT
few | TRBJ2-5 | TRBV2 | TRBD2 | CATSRGGGSETQYF | TGTGCCACCAGTCGTGGCGGGGGGTCGGAGACCCAGTACTTC
. | TRBJ2-2 | TRBV4-2 | TRBD2 | CASSQEWASGPTGELFF | TGTGCCAGCAGCCAAGAGTGGGCTAGCGGACCAACCGGGGAGCTGTTTTTT
. | TRBJ1-4 | TRBV28 | . | CASSLTYPGGGEKLFF | TGTGCCAGCAGTTTGACTTATCCCGGCGGGGGGGAAAAACTGTTTTTT
. | TRBJ2-2 | TRBV5-4 | TRBD1 | CASSLTGGLGGELFF | TGTGCCAGCAGCTTAACAGGGGGCCTCGGCGGGGAGCTGTTTTTT
. | TRBJ1-5 | TRBV6-1 | . | CASSEMPVNQPQHF | TGTGCCAGCAGTGAAATGCCAGTCAATCAGCCCCAGCATTTT
. | TRBJ1-2 | TRBV2 | TRBD1 | CASNSDRANYGYTF | TGTGCCAGCAACTCGGACAGGGCAAACTATGGCTACACCTTC
. | TRBJ2-2 | TRBV11-3 | TRBD2 | CASSLDHRLAGTTGELFF | TGTGCCAGCAGCTTAGATCACCGACTAGCGGGGACAACCGGGGAGCTGTTTTTT
. | TRBJ2-2 | TRBV6-5 | TRBD2 | CASSYRAGANTGELFF | TGTGCCAGCAGTTACCGGGCGGGAGCGAACACCGGGGAGCTGTTTTTT
. | TRBJ2-7 | TRBV14 | TRBD1 | CASSQVGQGSFHEQYF | TGTGCCAGCAGCCAAGTGGGACAGGGCTCGTTCCACGAGCAGTACTTC
. | TRBJ2-4 | TRBV11-3 | . | CASSLEWQGENIQYF | TGTGCCAGCAGCTTAGAGTGGCAGGGTGAAAACATTCAGTACTTC
few | TRBJ2-3 | TRBV11-2 | TRBD2 | CASSLGVGTSGYTDTQYF | TGTGCCAGCAGCTTAGGAGTTGGGACTAGCGGGTACACAGATACGCAGTATTTT
. | TRBJ2-2 | TRBV4-3 | TRBD1 | CASSLAPAGTGHAGELFF | TGCGCCAGCAGCCTCGCCCCAGCCGGGACAGGGCACGCCGGGGAGCTGTTTTTT
. | TRBJ2-3 | TRBV2 | . | CASSGAGITDTQYF | TGTGCCAGCAGTGGGGCGGGGATCACAGATACGCAGTATTTT
. | TRBJ1-4 | TRBV9 | . | CASSPGGKNEKLFF | TGTGCCAGCAGCCCGGGAGGAAAGAATGAAAAACTGTTTTTT
. | TRBJ1-5 | TRBV28 | . | CASSLWGNSNQPQHF | TGTGCCAGCAGTTTATGGGGGAATAGCAATCAGCCCCAGCATTTT
. | TRBJ2-7 | TRBV9 | TRBD2 | CASSPRLAVDHEQYF | TGTGCCAGCAGCCCACGACTAGCGGTTGACCACGAGCAGTACTTC
. | TRBJ2-3 | TRBV9 | . | CASSVAGFPTDTQYF | TGTGCCAGCAGCGTTGCGGGATTTCCCACAGATACGCAGTATTTT
few | TRBJ1-1 | TRBV7-3 | . | CASTPGPGATEAFF | TGTGCCAGCACCCCAGGCCCTGGGGCCACTGAAGCTTTCTTT
. | TRBJ1-1 | TRBV18 | . | CASSPSDMNTEAFF | TGTGCCAGCTCCCCATCGGACATGAACACTGAAGCTTTCTTT
. | TRBJ1-1 | TRBV7-2 | . | CASSQAGLLLLKNTEAFF | TGTGCCAGCAGCCAGGCGGGCCTCCTCTTACTTAAGAACACTGAAGCTTTCTTT
. | TRBJ2-3 | TRBV21-1 | . | CASSKVREEGIPDTQYF | TGTGCCAGCAGCAAAGTGAGGGAAGAGGGGATCCCAGATACGCAGTATTTT
. | TRBJ1-1 | TRBV11-3 | . | CASSSGTPPEAFF | TGTGCCAGCAGCTCCGGGACCCCCCCTGAAGCTTTCTTT
once | TRBJ1-2 | TRBV29-1 | TRBD1 | CSVDRQGSNYGYTF | TGCAGCGTAGACCGACAGGGTTCTAACTATGGCTACACCTTC
. | TRBJ2-1 | TRBV7-2 | . | CASSSIVAEQFF | TGTGCCAGCAGCTCTATAGTCGCTGAGCAGTTCTTC
. | TRBJ1-1 | TRBV6-5 | . | CASSFYVGEAFF | TGTGCCAGCAGTTTTTATGTGGGTGAAGCTTTCTTT
. | TRBJ2-2 | TRBV7-2 | TRBD2 | CASSPGLAGNTGELFF | TGTGCCAGCAGCCCAGGCCTAGCGGGGAACACCGGGGAGCTGTTTTTT